What follows is one TCR beta chain and its context. TCRdb's copy holds only in-frame clones and misses some; the assay was immunoSEQ multiplex PCR. The sample records 58,000 or so clones, more than 70% being singletons. The data derive from a study of PD-L1 blockade in urothelial cancer. The overall study: After treatment start, blood was analyzed at 3 weeks (second dose) and at 6 weeks.

This CDR3 contains 15 residues. Trimming left V 4 bases short and J 4 bases short, with 14 bases between. Germline lookup yields CDR1 SEHNR and CDR2 FQNEAQ (reference sequence). Patient sample counts ranged from 1 to 8, pretreatment and on-treatment. This specimen consisted of PBMCs, obtained around atezolizumab (anti-PD-L1) treatment. This rearrangement joins TRBV7-9 to TRBJ2-1, with D perhaps TRBD1 (6 bases). This clonotype was obtained from a man between 45 and 60 years old with urothelial cancer. CDR3 bases: TGTGCCAGCAGCTCCACCGGGACACAGTACAATGAGCAGTTCTTC. This codes for CASSSTGTQYNEQFF.